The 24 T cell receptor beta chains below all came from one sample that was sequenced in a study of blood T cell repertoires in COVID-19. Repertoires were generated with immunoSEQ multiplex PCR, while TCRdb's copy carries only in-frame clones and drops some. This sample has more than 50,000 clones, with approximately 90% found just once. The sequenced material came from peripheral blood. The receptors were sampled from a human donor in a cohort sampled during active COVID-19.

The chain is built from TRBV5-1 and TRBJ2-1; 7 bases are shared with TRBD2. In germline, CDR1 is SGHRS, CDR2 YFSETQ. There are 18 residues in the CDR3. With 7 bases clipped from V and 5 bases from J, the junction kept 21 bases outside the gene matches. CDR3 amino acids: CASHRVGGREGGNNEQFF. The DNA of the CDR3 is TGCGCCAGCCACCGGGTAGGAGGGAGGGAAGGAGGGAACAATGAGCAGTTCTTC.

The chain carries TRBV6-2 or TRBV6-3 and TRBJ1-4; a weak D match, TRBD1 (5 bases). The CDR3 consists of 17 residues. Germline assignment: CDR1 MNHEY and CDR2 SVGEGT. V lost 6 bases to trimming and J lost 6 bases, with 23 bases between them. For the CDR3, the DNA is TGTGCCAGCAGCACCCCGGAGGGGAACTTCGCGGATGAAAAACTGTTTTTT. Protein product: CASSTPEGNFADEKLFF.

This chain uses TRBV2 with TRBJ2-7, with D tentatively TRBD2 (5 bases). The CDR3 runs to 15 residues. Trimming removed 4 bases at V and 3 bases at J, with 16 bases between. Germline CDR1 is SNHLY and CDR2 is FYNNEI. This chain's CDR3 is CASSATRGLFYEQYF. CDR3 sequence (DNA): TGTGCCAGCAGTGCGACCAGAGGACTTTTCTACGAGCAGTACTTC.

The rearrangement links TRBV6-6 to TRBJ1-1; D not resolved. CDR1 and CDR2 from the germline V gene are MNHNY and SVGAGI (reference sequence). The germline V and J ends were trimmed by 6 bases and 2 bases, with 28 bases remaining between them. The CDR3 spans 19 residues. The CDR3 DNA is TGTGCCAGCAGCCGAATTAAGCTTGCGGGTACAACCGTAAACACTGAAGCTTTCTTT. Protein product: CASSRIKLAGTTVNTEAFF.

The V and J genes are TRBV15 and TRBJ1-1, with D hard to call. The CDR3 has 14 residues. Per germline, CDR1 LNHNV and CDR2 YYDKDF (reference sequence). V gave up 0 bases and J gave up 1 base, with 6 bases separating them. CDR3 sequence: CATSRERENTEAFF. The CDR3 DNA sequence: TGTGCCACCAGCAGAGAGAGAGAGAACACTGAAGCTTTCTTT.

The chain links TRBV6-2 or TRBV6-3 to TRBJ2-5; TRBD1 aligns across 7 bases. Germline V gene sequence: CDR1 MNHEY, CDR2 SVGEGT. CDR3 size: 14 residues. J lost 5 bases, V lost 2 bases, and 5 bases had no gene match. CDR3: CASSYRRGRETQYF. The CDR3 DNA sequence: TGTGCCAGCAGTTACCGAAGGGGGCGCGAGACCCAGTACTTC.

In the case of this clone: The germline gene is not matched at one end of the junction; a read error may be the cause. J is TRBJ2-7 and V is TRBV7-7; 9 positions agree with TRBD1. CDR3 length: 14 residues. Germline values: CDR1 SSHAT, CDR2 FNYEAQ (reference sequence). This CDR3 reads CASSSGTGSYEQYF. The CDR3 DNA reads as TGTGCTAGCAGCTCCGGGACAGGGTCCTACGAGCAGTACTTC.

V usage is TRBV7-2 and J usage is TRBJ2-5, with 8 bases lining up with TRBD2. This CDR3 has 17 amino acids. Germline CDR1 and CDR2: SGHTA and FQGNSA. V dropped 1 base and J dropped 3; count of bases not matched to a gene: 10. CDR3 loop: CASSLVFRGGMKETQYF. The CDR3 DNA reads TGTGCCAGCAGCTTAGTGTTTCGGGGGGGTATGAAAGAGACCCAGTACTTC.

CDR3 region: CASSLNFYQPQHF. CDR3 DNA sequence: TGTGCCAGCAGCTTAAACTTCTATCAGCCCCAGCATTTT. The V and J genes are TRBV7-2 and TRBJ1-5; D gene ambiguous. Trimming took off 2 bases at V and 5 bases at J, with 7 bases between the two ends. In germline, CDR1 is SGHTA, CDR2 FQGNSA. The CDR3 consists of 13 residues.

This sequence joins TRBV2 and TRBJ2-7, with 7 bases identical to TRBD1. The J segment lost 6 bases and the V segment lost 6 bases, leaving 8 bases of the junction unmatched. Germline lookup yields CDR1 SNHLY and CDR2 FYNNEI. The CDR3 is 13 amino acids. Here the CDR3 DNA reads TGTGCCAGCAGACAGGGGAAGGGCTTCGAGCAGTACTTC. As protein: CASRQGKGFEQYF.

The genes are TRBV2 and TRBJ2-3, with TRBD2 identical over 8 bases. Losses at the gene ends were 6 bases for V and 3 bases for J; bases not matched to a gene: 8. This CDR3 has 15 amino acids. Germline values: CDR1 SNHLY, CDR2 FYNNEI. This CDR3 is CASRIWAGGTDTQYF. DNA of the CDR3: TGTGCCAGCAGGATTTGGGCGGGGGGAACAGATACGCAGTATTTT. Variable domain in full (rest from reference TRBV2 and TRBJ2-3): EPEVTQTPSHQVTQMGQEVILRCVPISNHLYFYWYRQILGQKVEFLVSFYNNEISEKSEIFDDQFSVERPDGSNFTLKIRSTKLEDSAMYFCASRIWAGGTDTQYFGPGTRLTVL.

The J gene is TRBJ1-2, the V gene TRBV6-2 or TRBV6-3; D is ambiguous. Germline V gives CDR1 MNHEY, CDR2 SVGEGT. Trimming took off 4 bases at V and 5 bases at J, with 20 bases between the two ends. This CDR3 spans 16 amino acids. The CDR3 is CASSSPDGTRGYGYTF. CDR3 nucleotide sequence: TGTGCCAGCAGTTCCCCGGACGGTACCCGAGGGTATGGCTACACCTTC.

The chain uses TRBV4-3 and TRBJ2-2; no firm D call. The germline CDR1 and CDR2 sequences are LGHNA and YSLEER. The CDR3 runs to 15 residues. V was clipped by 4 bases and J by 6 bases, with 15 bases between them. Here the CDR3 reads CASSLLNGVSGELFF. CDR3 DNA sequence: TGCGCCAGCAGCCTCTTAAACGGTGTTTCCGGGGAGCTGTTTTTT.

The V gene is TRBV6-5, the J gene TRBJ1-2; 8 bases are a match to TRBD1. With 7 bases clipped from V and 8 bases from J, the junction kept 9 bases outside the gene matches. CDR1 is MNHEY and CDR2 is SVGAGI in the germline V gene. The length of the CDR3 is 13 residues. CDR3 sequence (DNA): TGTGCCAGCATGGACAGGGTCCGGTCCGGCTACACCTTC. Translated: CASMDRVRSGYTF.

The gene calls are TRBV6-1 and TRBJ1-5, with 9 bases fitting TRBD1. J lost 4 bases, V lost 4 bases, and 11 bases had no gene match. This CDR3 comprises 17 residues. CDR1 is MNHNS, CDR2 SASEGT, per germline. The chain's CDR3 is CASSGALGTGPNQPQHF. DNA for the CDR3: TGTGCCAGCAGTGGGGCTCTCGGGACAGGGCCTAATCAGCCCCAGCATTTT.

For the CDR3, the DNA is TGTGCTAGTGGTTTGCCACCAGGGGCCAATGAGCAGTTCTTC. This codes for CASGLPPGANEQFF. The V gene is TRBV12-5, the J gene TRBJ2-1; weak D call: TRBD1 (6 bases). The CDR3 has 14 amino acids. Germline values: CDR1 LGHNT, CDR2 FRNRAP. Trimming removed 2 bases at V and 6 bases at J, with 11 bases between.

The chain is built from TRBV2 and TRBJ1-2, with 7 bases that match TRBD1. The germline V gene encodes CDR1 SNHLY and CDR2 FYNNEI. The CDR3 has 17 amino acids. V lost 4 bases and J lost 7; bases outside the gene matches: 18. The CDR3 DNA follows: TGTGCCAGCAGTGGAGGGGTCCGGAGGACAGGAGCTTTTGGCTACACCTTC. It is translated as CASSGGVRRTGAFGYTF.

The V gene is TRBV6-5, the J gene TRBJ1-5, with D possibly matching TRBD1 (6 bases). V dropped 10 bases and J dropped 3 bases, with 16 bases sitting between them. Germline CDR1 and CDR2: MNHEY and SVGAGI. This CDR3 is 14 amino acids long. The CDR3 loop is CATRGAGANQPQHF. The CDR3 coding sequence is TGTGCCACCAGAGGGGCGGGGGCCAATCAGCCCCAGCATTTT.

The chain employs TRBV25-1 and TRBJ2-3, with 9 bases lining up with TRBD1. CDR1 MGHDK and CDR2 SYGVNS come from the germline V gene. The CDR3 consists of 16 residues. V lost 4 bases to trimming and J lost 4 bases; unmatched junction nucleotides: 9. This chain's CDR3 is CASSGWTGDLPDTQYF. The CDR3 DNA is TGTGCCAGCAGTGGATGGACAGGGGATCTCCCAGATACGCAGTATTTT.

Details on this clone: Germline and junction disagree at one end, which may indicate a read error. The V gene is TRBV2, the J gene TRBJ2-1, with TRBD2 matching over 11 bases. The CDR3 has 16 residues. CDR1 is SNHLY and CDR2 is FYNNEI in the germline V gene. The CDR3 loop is CASSEVAGGMLNEQFF. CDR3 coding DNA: TGTGCCAGCAGCGAAGTAGCGGGAGGGATGTTGAATGAGCAGTTCTTC.

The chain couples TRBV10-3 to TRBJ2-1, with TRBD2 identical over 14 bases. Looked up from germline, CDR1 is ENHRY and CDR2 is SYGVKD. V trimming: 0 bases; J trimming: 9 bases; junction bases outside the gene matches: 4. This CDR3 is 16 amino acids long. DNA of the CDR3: TGTGCCATCAGTGAGTCGGGACTAGCGGGAGCCACTGAGCAGTTCTTC. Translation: CAISESGLAGATEQFF.

As DNA, the CDR3 is TGTGCCAGCAGCGACCTGGTGGCTAGCGGCTCCTACGAGCAGTACTTC. Its protein is CASSDLVASGSYEQYF. This chain joins TRBV4-2 and TRBJ2-7; 7 nucleotides align to TRBD2. This CDR3 region has 16 residues. V was pared by 5 bases and J by 0 bases, with 10 bases of the junction left unmatched. CDR1 and CDR2 from the germline V gene are LGHNA and YNFKEQ.

This chain's CDR3 is CASSLRGIGTEAFF. Written as DNA, the CDR3 is TGTGCCAGCAGCTTAAGGGGTATCGGCACTGAAGCTTTCTTT. The J gene is TRBJ1-1, the V gene TRBV11-1, with TRBD1 as a possible D gene (5 bases). This CDR3 has 14 residues. Germline CDR1 SGHAT, CDR2 FQDESV (reference sequence). V dropped 2 bases and J dropped 4 bases, with 11 bases sitting between them.

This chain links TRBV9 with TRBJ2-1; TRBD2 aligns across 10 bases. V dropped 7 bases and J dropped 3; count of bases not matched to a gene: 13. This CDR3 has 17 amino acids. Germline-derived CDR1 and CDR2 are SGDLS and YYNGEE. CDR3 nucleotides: TGTGCCAGCGGACGGCTTAGCGGGGGGAATGGCTACAATGAGCAGTTCTTC. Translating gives CASGRLSGGNGYNEQFF.